This TCR beta chain emerged from a study of T-cell memory formation after mild COVID-19. This clonotype occurred a few times. In TCRdb, the 5' RACE reads were re-called with MiXCR into one record per CDR3 protein. Here the sample spans 300,000 to 350,000 distinct CDR3 sequences, roughly 13% being singletons. Germline CDR1 is LGHNA and CDR2 is YNFKEQ. CDR3 length: 14 amino acids. Between the trimmed V and J ends, which lost 1 base and 4 bases, there was a span of 10 bases. Sequenced input: PBMCs or a T cell subset sorted from them (not recorded which). This receptor was identified in a young man who had mild COVID-19 (a few samples of this study predate the infection). Cell type and time point are not known. The V and J genes are TRBV4-2 and TRBJ1-1; D remains unclear. DNA of the CDR3: TGTGCCAGCAGCCAAGGCTCCCTTCCCACTGAAGCTTTCTTT. Its protein is CASSQGSLPTEAFF.